Sequencing of this T cell receptor beta chain was carried out in a study of blood T cell repertoires in COVID-19. Method: immunoSEQ multiplex PCR; TCRdb's copy keeps in-frame clones and lacks some. Of 150,000 to 250,000 clones in the sample, roughly 90% are singletons; the top ten hold more than 2%. V gave up 6 bases and J gave up 2 bases, with 7 bases separating them. Germline V lookup: CDR1 SQVTM, CDR2 ANQGSEA. The CDR3 runs 12 residues. The specimen was PBMCs or T cells enriched from blood (not recorded which). The sequence was collected from a woman aged 30 to 39 who had recovered from COVID-19. The V gene is TRBV29-1, the J gene TRBJ2-2, with D unclear. The CDR3 DNA is TGCAGCGTGCTATACAACACCGGGGAGCTGTTTTTT. As protein: CSVLYNTGELFF.